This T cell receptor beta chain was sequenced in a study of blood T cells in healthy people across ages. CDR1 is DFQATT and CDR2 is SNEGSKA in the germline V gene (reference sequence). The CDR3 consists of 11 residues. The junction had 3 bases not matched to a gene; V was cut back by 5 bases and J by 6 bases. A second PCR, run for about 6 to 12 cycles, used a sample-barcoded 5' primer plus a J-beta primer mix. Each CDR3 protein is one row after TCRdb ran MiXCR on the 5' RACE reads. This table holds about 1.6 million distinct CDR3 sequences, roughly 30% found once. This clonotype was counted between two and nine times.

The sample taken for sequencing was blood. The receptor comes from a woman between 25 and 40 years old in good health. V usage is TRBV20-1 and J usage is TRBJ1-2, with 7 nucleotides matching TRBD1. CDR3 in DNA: TGCAGTGCTTCCGGGACAGATGGCTACACCTTC. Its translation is CSASGTDGYTF.